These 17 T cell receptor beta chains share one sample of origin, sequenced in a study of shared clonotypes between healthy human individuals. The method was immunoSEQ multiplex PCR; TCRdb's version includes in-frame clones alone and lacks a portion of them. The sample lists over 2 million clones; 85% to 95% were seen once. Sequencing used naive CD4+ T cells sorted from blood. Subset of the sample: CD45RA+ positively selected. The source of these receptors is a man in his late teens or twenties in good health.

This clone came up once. This chain's CDR3 is CASSFGTSGQTQYF. CDR3 sequence (DNA): TGTGCCAGCAGCTTTGGGACTAGCGGACAGACCCAGTACTTC. The chain has TRBV9 and TRBJ2-5; 11 bases agree with TRBD2. This CDR3 is 14 amino acids long. V was clipped by 4 bases and J by 6 bases; unmatched bases: 5. Germline-derived CDR1 and CDR2 are SGDLS and YYNGEE.

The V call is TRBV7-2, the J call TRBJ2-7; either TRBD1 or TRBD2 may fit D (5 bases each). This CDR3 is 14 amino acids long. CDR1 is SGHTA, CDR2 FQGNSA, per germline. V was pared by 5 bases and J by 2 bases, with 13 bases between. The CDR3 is CASSNGDGPYEQYF. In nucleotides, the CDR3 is TGTGCCAGCAGCAATGGGGACGGACCCTACGAGCAGTACTTC.

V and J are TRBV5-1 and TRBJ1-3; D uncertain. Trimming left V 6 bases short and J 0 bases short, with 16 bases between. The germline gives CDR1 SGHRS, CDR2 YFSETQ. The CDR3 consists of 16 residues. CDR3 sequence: CASTTSGGFSGNTIYF. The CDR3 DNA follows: TGCGCCAGCACCACCTCCGGAGGTTTCTCTGGAAACACCATATATTTT.

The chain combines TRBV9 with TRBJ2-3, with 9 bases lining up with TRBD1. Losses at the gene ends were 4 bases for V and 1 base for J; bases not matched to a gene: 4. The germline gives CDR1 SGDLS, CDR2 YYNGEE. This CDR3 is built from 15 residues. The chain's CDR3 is CASSLRQGGTDTQYF. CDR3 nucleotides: TGTGCCAGCAGCCTCCGACAGGGGGGCACAGATACGCAGTATTTT.

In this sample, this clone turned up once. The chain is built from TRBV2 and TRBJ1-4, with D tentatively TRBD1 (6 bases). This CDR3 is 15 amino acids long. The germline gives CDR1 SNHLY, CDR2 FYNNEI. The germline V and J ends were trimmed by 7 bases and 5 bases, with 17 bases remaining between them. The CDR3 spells CASTPGAVPNEKLFF. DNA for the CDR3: TGTGCCAGCACTCCGGGGGCAGTCCCAAATGAAAAACTGTTTTTT.

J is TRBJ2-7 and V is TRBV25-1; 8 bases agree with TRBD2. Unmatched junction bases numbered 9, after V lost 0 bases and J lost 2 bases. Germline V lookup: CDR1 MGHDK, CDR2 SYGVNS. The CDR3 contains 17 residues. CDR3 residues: CASSEYRASGLPYEQYF. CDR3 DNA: TGTGCCAGCAGTGAATATCGGGCTAGCGGGCTACCCTACGAGCAGTACTTC.

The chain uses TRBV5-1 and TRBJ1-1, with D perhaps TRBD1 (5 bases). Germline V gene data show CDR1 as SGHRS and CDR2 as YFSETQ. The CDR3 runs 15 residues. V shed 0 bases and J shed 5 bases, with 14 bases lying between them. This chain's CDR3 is CASSLARDETTEAFF. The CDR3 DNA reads TGCGCCAGCAGCTTGGCCAGGGACGAAACAACTGAAGCTTTCTTT.

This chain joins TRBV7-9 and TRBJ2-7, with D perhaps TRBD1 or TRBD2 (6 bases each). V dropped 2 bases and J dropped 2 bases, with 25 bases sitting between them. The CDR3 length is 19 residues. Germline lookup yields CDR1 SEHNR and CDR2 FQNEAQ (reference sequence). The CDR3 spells CASSLTGASKGNAPYEQYF. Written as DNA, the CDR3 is TGTGCCAGCAGCTTAACGGGGGCCAGCAAGGGAAACGCGCCCTACGAGCAGTACTTC.

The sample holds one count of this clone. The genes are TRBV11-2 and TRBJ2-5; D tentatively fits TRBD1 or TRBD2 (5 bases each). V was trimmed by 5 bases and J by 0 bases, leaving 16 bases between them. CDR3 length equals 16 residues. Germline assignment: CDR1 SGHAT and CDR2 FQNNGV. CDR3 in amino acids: CASSRTGRRYQETQYF. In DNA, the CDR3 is TGTGCCAGCAGCCGTACGGGACGGAGGTACCAAGAGACCCAGTACTTC.

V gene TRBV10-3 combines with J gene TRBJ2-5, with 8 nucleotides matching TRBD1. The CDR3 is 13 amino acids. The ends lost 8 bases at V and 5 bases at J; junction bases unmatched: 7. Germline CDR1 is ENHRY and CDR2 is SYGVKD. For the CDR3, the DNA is TGTGCCATCCAACAGGGGGTCTTGGAGACCCAGTACTTC. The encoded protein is CAIQQGVLETQYF.

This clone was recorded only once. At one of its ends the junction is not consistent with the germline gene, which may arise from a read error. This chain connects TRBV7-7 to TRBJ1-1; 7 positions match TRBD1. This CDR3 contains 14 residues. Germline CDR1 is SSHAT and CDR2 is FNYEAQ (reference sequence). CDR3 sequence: CASSPKEGAALAFF. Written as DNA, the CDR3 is TGTGCTAGCAGCCCGAAGGAGGGGGCTGCTTTAGCTTTCTTT.

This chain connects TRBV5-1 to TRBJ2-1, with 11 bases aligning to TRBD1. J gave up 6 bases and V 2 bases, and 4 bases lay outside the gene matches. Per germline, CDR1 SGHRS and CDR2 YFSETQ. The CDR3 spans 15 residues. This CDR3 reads CASSFGQGAVNEQFF. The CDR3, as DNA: TGCGCCAGCAGCTTTGGACAGGGGGCGGTCAATGAGCAGTTCTTC. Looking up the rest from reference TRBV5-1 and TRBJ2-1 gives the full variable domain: KAGVTQTPRYLIKTRGQQVTLSCSPISGHRSVSWYQQTPGQGLQFLFEYFSETQRNKGNFPGRFSGRQFSNSRSEMNVSTLELGDSALYLCASSFGQGAVNEQFFGPGTRLTVL.

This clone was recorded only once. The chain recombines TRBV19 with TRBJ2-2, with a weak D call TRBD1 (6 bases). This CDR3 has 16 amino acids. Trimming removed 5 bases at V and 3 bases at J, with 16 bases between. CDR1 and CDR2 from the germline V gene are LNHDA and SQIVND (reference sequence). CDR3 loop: CASSSPGTSHTGELFF. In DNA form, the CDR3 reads TGTGCCAGTAGTTCCCCCGGGACATCTCACACCGGGGAGCTGTTTTTT.

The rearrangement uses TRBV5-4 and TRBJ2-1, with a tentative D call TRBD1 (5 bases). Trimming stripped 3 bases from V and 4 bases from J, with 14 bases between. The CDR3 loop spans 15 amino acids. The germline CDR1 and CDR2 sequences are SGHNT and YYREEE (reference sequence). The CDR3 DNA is TGTGCCAGCAGCTGGCAGGGAAGTCGATACAATGAGCAGTTCTTC. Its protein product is CASSWQGSRYNEQFF. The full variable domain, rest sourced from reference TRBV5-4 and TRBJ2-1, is ETGVTQSPTHLIKTRGQQVTLRCSSQSGHNTVSWYQQALGQGPQFIFQYYREEENGRGNFPPRFSGLQFPNYSSELNVNALELDDSALYLCASSWQGSRYNEQFFGPGTRLTVL.

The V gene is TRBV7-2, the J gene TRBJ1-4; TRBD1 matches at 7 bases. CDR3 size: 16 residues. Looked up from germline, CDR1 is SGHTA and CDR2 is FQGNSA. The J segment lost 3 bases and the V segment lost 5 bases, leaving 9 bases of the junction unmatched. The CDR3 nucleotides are TGTGCCAGCAGCACATACACAGGGGCAGCTAATGAAAAACTGTTTTTT. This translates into CASSTYTGAANEKLFF. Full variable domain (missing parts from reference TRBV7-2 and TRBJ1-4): GAGVSQSPSNKVTEKGKDVELRCDPISGHTALYWYRQSLGQGLEFLIYFQGNSAPDKSGLPSDRFSAERTGGSVSTLTIQRTQQEDSAVYLCASSTYTGAANEKLFFGSGTQLSVL.

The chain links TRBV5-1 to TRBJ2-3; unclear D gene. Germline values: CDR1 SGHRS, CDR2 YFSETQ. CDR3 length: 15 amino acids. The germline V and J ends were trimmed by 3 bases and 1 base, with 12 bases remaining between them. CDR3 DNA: TGCGCCAGCAGCTCTGACCCCGTTGGCACAGATACGCAGTATTTT. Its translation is CASSSDPVGTDTQYF.

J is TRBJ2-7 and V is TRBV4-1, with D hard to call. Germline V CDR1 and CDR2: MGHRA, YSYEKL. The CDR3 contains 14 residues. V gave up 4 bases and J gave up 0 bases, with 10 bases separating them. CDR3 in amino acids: CASSRDWSSYEQYF. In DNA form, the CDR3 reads TGCGCCAGCAGCCGAGACTGGAGCTCCTACGAGCAGTACTTC.